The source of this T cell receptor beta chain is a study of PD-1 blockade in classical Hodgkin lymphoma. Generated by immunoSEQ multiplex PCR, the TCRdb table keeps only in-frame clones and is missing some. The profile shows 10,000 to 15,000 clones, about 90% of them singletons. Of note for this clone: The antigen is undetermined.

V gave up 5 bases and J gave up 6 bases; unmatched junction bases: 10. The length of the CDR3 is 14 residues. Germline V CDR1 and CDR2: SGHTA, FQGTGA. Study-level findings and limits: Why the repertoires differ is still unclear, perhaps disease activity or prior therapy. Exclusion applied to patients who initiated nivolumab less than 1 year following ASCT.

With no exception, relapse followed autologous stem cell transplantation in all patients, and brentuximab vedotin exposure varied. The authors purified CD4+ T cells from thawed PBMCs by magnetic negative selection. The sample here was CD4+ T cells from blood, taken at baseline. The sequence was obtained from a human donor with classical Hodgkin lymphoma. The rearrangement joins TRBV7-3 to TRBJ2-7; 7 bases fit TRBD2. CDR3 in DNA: TGTGCCAGCAGCCTAGTTTCGGGGGGTGGCGAGCAGTACTTC. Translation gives CASSLVSGGGEQYF.